A single sample is the source of the 9 T cell receptor beta chains below, sequenced in a study of shared clonotypes between healthy human individuals. The assay was immunoSEQ multiplex PCR, and TCRdb's table has in-frame clones only and misses some. The sample lists around 990,000 clones, roughly 80% seen once, with about 0.94% in the top ten. The sample taken for sequencing was memory CD4+ T cells from PBMCs. Subset: CD45RA-negative fraction. These receptors all stem from a man aged 18-30 years in good health. Some clones in this sample may be carry-over from other donors' samples.

This clone was detected only a few times. The CDR3 region has the DNA TGTGCCAGCAGTTCGTCCTTGAACTATGGCTACACCTTC. Its translation is CASSSSLNYGYTF. The chain is built from TRBV27 and TRBJ1-2; D not resolved. The germline gives CDR1 MNHEY, CDR2 SMNVEV (reference sequence). CDR3 length equals 13 residues. V shed 4 bases and J shed 2 bases, with 8 bases lying between them.

V gene TRBV5-1 combines with J gene TRBJ2-1; TRBD2 matches at 14 bases. V lost 2 bases and J lost 7; bases outside the gene matches: 2. CDR3 length: 15 residues. The germline V gene encodes CDR1 SGHRS and CDR2 YFSETQ. The CDR3 region is CASSFRLAGGNEQFF. The CDR3 coding sequence is TGCGCCAGCAGCTTCCGACTAGCGGGGGGGAATGAGCAGTTCTTC. The complete variable domain, with remaining parts taken from reference TRBV5-1 and TRBJ2-1, reads KAGVTQTPRYLIKTRGQQVTLSCSPISGHRSVSWYQQTPGQGLQFLFEYFSETQRNKGNFPGRFSGRQFSNSRSEMNVSTLELGDSALYLCASSFRLAGGNEQFFGPGTRLTVL.

This chain connects TRBV27 to TRBJ1-2; a possible D gene is TRBD1 (6 bases). The germline V gene encodes CDR1 MNHEY and CDR2 SMNVEV (reference sequence). The CDR3 extends over 13 amino acids. V was clipped by 10 bases and J by 6 bases, with 18 bases between them. CDR3 sequence: CATRTAVGDGYTF. The CDR3, as DNA: TGTGCCACAAGGACAGCCGTAGGTGATGGCTACACCTTC.

The rearrangement links TRBV9 to TRBJ2-7, with 7 bases aligning to TRBD2. The CDR3 loop spans 16 amino acids. J was trimmed by 1 base and V by 0 bases; bases with no gene match: 7. Germline CDR1 is SGDLS and CDR2 is YYNGEE. The CDR3 bases are TGTGCCAGCAGCGTAGGAACTAGCGTTGGGTCCTACGAGCAGTACTTC. Encoded protein: CASSVGTSVGSYEQYF. Full variable domain (rest looked up from reference TRBV9 and TRBJ2-7): DSGVTQTPKHLITATGQRVTLRCSPRSGDLSVYWYQQSLDQGLQFLIQYYNGEERAKGNILERFSAQQFPDLHSELNLSSLELGDSALYFCASSVGTSVGSYEQYFGPGTRLTVT.

The chain carries TRBV9 and TRBJ2-2, with 7 nucleotides matching TRBD2. The V gene end was trimmed by 3 bases and the J gene end by 0 bases; junction bases not matched to a gene: 8. The germline V gene encodes CDR1 SGDLS and CDR2 YYNGEE. The CDR3 is made up of 17 amino acids. CDR3 protein: CASSARGAGANTGELFF. The CDR3 region has the DNA TGTGCCAGCAGCGCTCGGGGCGCGGGAGCGAACACCGGGGAGCTGTTTTTT.

V usage is TRBV10-3 and J usage is TRBJ2-1; D gene unclear. The CDR3 is made up of 15 amino acids. Germline V gene data show CDR1 as ENHRY and CDR2 as SYGVKD. The V and J ends lost 4 bases and 6 bases respectively, with 16 bases between them. The CDR3 protein is CAISAYDILSNEQFF. The CDR3 DNA is TGTGCCATCAGTGCATACGACATATTAAGCAATGAGCAGTTCTTC.

On this clone itself: A much more abundant neighbour one base away suggests this may be a read error. CDR3 sequence: CASSRTGANYGYTF. The CDR3 coding sequence is TGTGCCAGCAGCCGGACAGGGGCTAACTATGGCTACACCTTC. The gene calls are TRBV7-9 and TRBJ1-2, with 9 bases fitting TRBD1. The CDR3 is 14 residues long. The trim removed 5 bases at V and 0 bases at J, leaving 1 base unmatched. The V gene's germline CDR1 is SEHNR and CDR2 FQNEAQ (reference sequence).

The gene calls are TRBV4-2 and TRBJ1-4; D call uncertain. V was cut by 0 bases and J by 7 bases, with 6 bases left in between. The CDR3 loop spans 13 amino acids. Per germline, CDR1 LGHNA and CDR2 YNFKEQ. CDR3 DNA: TGTGCCAGCAGCCAAGATTTAAGTGAAAAACTGTTTTTT. Translation gives CASSQDLSEKLFF.

Concerning this clone: Sequence at one end of the junction differs from germline and may be a read error. The chain uses TRBV11-2 and TRBJ2-2, with D possibly being TRBD1 (6 bases). The CDR3 extends over 14 amino acids. CDR1 is SGHAT, CDR2 FQNNGV, per germline. This chain's CDR3 is CASSFGGNTGELFF. CDR3 nucleotides: TGTGCCAGCAGCTTTGGGGGCAACACTGGGGAGCTGTTTTTT.